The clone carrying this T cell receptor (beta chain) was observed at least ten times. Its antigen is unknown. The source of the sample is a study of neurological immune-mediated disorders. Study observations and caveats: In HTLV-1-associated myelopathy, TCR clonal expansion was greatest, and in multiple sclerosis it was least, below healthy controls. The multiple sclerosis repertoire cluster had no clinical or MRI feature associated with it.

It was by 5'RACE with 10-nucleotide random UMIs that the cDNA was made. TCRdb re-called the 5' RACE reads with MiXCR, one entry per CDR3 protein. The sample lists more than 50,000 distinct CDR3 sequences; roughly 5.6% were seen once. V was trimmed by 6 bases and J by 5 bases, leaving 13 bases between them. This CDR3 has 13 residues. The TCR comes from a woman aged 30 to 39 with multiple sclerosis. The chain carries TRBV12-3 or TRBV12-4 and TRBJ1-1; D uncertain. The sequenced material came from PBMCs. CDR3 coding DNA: TGTGCCAGCAGGCGTGAGGGTGGTACTGAAGCTTTCTTT. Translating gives CASRREGGTEAFF.